This T cell receptor beta chain was identified during a study of blood T cell repertoires in COVID-19. In the study's own analysis: By means of reference gene primer amplification, nucleated cell counts were estimated. TCRdb's copy holds only in-frame clones and misses some; the assay was immunoSEQ multiplex PCR. V and J calls and clone size are copied from that table; D and trimming were computed from the DNA. This sample has 350,000 or so clones, with about 90% found just once. Trimming stripped 2 bases from V and 8 bases from J, with 9 bases between. The CDR3 loop spans 13 amino acids. Germline CDR1 SNHLY, CDR2 FYNNEI.

The rearrangement links TRBV2 to TRBJ1-4, with D hard to call. Sequences were obtained from PBMCs or T cells enriched from blood (not recorded which). The source is a woman younger than 45 who had recovered from COVID-19. CDR3 region: CASSEFTAEKLFF. CDR3 coding DNA: TGTGCCAGCAGTGAATTTACAGCAGAAAAACTGTTTTTT.